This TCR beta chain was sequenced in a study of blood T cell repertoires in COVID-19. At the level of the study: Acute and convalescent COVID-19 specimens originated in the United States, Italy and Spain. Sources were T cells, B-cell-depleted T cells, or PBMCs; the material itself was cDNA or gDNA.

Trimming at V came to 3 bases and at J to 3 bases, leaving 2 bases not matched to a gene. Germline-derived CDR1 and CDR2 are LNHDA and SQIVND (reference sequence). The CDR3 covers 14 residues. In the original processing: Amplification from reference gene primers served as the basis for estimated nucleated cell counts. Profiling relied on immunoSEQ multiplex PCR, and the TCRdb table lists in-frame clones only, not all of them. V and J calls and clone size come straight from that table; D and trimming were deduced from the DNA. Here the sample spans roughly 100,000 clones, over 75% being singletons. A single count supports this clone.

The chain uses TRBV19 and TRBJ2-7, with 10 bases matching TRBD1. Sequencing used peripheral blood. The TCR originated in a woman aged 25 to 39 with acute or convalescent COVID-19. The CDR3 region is CASSIGTGVYEQYF. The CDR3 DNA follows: TGTGCCAGTAGTATCGGGACAGGGGTCTACGAGCAGTACTTC.